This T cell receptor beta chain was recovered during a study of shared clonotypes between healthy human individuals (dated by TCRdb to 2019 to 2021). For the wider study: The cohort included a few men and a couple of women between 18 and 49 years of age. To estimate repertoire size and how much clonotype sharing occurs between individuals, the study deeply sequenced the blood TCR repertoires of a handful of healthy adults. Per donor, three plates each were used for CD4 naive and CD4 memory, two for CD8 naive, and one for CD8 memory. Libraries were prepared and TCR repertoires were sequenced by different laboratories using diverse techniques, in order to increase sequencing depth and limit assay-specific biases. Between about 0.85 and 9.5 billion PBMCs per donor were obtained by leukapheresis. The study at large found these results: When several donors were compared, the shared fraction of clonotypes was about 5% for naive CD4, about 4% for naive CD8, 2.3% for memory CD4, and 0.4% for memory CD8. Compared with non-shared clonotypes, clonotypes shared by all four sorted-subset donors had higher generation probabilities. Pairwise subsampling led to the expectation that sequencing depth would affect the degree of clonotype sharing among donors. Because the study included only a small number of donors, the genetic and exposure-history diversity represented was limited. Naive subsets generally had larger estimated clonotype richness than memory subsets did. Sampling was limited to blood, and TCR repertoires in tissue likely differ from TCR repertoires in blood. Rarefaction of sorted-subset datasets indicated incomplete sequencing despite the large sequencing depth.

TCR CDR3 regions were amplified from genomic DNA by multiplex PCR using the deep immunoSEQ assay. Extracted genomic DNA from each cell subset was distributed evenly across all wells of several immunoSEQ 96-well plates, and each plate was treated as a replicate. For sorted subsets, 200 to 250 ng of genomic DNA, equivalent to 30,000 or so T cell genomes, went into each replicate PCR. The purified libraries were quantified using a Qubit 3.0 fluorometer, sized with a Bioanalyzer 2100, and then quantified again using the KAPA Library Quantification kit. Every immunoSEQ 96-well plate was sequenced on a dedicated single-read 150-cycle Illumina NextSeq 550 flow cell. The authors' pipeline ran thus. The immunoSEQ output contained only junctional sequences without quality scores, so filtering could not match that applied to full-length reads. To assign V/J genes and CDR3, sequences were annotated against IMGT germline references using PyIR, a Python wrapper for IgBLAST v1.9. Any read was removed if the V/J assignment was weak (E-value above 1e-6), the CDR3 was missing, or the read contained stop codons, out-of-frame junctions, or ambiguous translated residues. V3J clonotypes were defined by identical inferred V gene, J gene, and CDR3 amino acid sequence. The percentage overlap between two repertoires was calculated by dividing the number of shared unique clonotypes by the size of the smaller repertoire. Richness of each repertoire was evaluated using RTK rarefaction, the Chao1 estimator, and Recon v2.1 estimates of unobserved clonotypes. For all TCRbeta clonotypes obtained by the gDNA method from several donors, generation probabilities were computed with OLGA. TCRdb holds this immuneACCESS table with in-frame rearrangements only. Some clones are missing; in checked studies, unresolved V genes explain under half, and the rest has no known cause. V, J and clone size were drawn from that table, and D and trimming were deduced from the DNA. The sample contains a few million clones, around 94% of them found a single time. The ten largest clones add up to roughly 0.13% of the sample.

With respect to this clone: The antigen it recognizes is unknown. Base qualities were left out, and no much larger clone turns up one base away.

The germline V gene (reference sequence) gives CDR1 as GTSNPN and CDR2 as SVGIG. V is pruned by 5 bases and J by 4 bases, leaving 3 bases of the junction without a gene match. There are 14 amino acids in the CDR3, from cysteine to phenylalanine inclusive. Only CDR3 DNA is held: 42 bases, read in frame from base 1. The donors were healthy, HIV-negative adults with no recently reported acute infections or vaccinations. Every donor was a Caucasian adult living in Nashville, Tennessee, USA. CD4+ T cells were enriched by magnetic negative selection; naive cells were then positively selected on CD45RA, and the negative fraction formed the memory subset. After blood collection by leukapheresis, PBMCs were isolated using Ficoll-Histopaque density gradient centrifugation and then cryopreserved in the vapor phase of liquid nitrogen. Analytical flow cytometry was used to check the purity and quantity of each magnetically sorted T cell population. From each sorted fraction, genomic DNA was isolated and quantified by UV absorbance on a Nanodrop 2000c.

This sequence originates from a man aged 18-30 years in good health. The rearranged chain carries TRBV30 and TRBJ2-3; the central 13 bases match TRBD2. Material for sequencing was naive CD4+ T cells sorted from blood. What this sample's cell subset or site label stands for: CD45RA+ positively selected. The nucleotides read TGTGCCTGGGACACTAGCGGGGGGGCAGATACGCAGTATTTT. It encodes CAWDTSGGADTQYF.